Included here is one T cell receptor (beta chain) sequence, with context. TCR beta sequencing covered blood CD8+ and CD4+ T cells. An amount of RNA that ranged from about 0.45 to 1 ug was reverse transcribed with random hexamers. TCR beta CDR3 was amplified by immunoSEQ covering 54 Vbeta and 13 Jbeta. TCRdb analysed the immunoSEQ multiplex PCR reads with MiXCR anew, one entry per CDR3 protein. Counted here are 180,000 or so distinct CDR3 sequences, 90% to 95% occurring once; the ten biggest clones make up approximately 0.097%. The data were obtained in a study of CD8 T cells in Susac syndrome. V was pared by 3 bases and J by 4 bases, with 18 bases between. The CDR3 runs 15 residues. Germline assignment: CDR1 SQVTM and CDR2 ANQGSEA.

This clonotype was obtained from a human donor with multiple sclerosis. Input material: CD4+ T cells from PBMCs. The rearrangement uses TRBV29-1 and TRBJ1-1; D is perhaps TRBD1 (6 bases). CDR3 DNA: TGCAGCGTTGACCCAGGGGCAGGGGCAGGCACTGAAGCTTTCTTT. Translating gives CSVDPGAGAGTEAFF. Variable domain in full (rest from reference TRBV29-1 and TRBJ1-1): SAVISQKPSRDICQRGTSLTIQCQVDSQVTMMFWYRQQPGQSLTLIATANQGSEATYESGFVIDKFPISRPNLTFSTLTVSNMSPEDSSIYLCSVDPGAGAGTEAFFGQGTRLTVV.